These 6 T cell receptor beta chains originate from one sample sequenced in a study of post-analysis software for immune sequencing data. General study points: Controls showed lower frequencies than patients for roughly five TRBV segments, and TRBV5-6, TRBV5-1 and TRBV20-1 were among these.

TCR beta cDNA libraries had unique molecular identifiers. TCRdb re-called the PCR reads with MiXCR, one entry per CDR3 protein. The table shows 250,000 to 300,000 distinct CDR3 sequences, with 35% to 45% occurring only once. What these receptors recognize is not known. Sample: blood. The receptors shown here come from a girl aged 10-17 years with multiple sclerosis.

The rearrangement uses TRBV20-1 and TRBJ2-3; TRBD2 matches at 12 bases. With 0 bases clipped from V and 2 bases from J, the junction kept 3 bases outside the gene matches. Per germline, CDR1 DFQATT and CDR2 SNEGSKA (reference sequence). This CDR3 spans 16 amino acids. CDR3 bases: TGCAGTGCTAGAGATCTAGCGGGGGGGGTCACAGATACGCAGTATTTT. Translation: CSARDLAGGVTDTQYF.

The chain uses TRBV20-1 and TRBJ1-3; a possible D gene is TRBD1 (5 bases). With 6 bases removed from V and 2 bases from J, the gap between germline ends came to 17 bases. Germline-derived CDR1 and CDR2 are DFQATT and SNEGSKA (reference sequence). This CDR3 has 15 amino acids. CDR3 in DNA: TGCAGTGCCGCACCGGGGACCGGCGCTGGAAACACCATATATTTT. Translation: CSAAPGTGAGNTIYF.

The rearrangement links TRBV29-1 to TRBJ2-2, with D possibly matching TRBD2 (6 bases). Trimming pared 4 bases from V and 0 bases from J, leaving 9 bases between. The CDR3 extends over 14 amino acids. Per germline, CDR1 SQVTM and CDR2 ANQGSEA. The CDR3 region has the DNA TGCAGCGTTGGCAGGGACTCGAACACCGGGGAGCTGTTTTTT. This translates into CSVGRDSNTGELFF.

This clonotype was detected ten times or more. V is TRBV7-2 and J is TRBJ2-4; D uncertain. CDR3 length: 15 residues. From germline, CDR1 is SGHTA and CDR2 FQGNSA. Trimming left V 3 bases short and J 0 bases short, with 9 bases between. For the CDR3, the DNA is TGTGCCAGCAGCTTGTTTCGCTCAGCCAAAAACATTCAGTACTTC. Encoded protein: CASSLFRSAKNIQYF.

This clonotype appeared many times. The chain is built from TRBV9 and TRBJ1-1; D unresolved. This CDR3 has 14 amino acids. The germline V gene encodes CDR1 SGDLS and CDR2 YYNGEE. With 3 bases removed from V and 0 bases from J, the gap between germline ends came to 9 bases. The CDR3 DNA follows: TGTGCCAGCAGCGCGGACGGTTTGAACACTGAAGCTTTCTTT. It encodes CASSADGLNTEAFF. The whole variable domain, filled in from reference TRBV9 and TRBJ1-1, reads DSGVTQTPKHLITATGQRVTLRCSPRSGDLSVYWYQQSLDQGLQFLIQYYNGEERAKGNILERFSAQQFPDLHSELNLSSLELGDSALYFCASSADGLNTEAFFGQGTRLTVV.

This clonotype was seen at least ten times. The V gene is TRBV5-6, the J gene TRBJ1-2; 12 bases line up with TRBD1. The germline gives CDR1 SGHDT, CDR2 YYEEEE. After removal of 2 bases from V and 7 bases from J, the junction contained 12 bases not matched to a gene. The CDR3 covers 17 residues. The CDR3 DNA sequence: TGTGCCAGCAGCTTCACCGCGGGACAGGGGGCGTATAGTGGCTACACCTTC. Translating gives CASSFTAGQGAYSGYTF.